This is a list of T cell receptor beta chains from one sample in a study of blood T cell repertoires in COVID-19. Only in-frame clones appear in the TCRdb table, and some are missing; sequencing was by immunoSEQ multiplex PCR. Of about 14,000 clones detected, approximately 90% appear once; the ten largest clones hold approximately 15%. The specimen sequenced was peripheral blood. The receptors were gathered from a human donor with active COVID-19. The donor label of this sample is uncertain. The CDR3 runs from the conserved cysteine through the conserved F or W. The D gene is left open where the match is weak. Not every row has a clone size; where given, it reads once, few, many or a size class.

TRBV11-2	-	-	TRBJ1-1	TGTGCCAGCAGGGGCGGGACGGGGAACACTGAAGCTTTCTTT	CASRGGTGNTEAFF
TRBV7-9	-	-	TRBJ1-2	TGTGCCAGCAGCTCCTTGGACAGCCCTCAGGATGGCTACACCTTC	CASSSLDSPQDGYTF
TRBV12-3/TRBV12-4	once	-	TRBJ2-3	TGTGCCAGCAGCCGGACCGGAGGGGATACGCAGTATTTT	CASSRTGGDTQYF
TRBV12-3/TRBV12-4	-	TRBD2	TRBJ2-1	TGTGCCAGCAGTTCCGGCGGGGGTGAGCAGTTCTTC	CASSSGGGEQFF
TRBV28	-	TRBD2	TRBJ2-7	TGTGCCAGCAGTCCCCGTAGCGGGGGGTACTCCTACGAGCAGTACTTC	CASSPRSGGYSYEQYF
TRBV7-2	-	TRBD2	TRBJ2-1	TGTGCCAGCAGCCCGACTAGCGGGACCTACAATGAGCAGTTCTTC	CASSPTSGTYNEQFF
TRBV11-3	-	-	TRBJ1-1	TGTGCCAGCAGCTTCAACGGGGGGGGTACTGAAGCTTTCTTT	CASSFNGGGTEAFF
TRBV7-9	once	-	TRBJ2-1	TGTGCCAGCAGCTTATCGCGTTCAGAGCAGTTCTTC	CASSLSRSEQFF
TRBV10-3	-	TRBD1	TRBJ2-7	TGTGCCATCAGTGGGGGACAGGGATACGAGCAGTACTTC	CAISGGQGYEQYF
TRBV6-2/TRBV6-3	-	-	TRBJ2-5	TGTGCCAGCAGTTCCACTACTAGGCAAGAGACCCAGTACTTC	CASSSTTRQETQYF
TRBV18	-	-	TRBJ2-7	TGTGCCAGCTCACCAGAGGGTGGGGGCCTCCCTTTCTGGTACGAGCAGTACTTC	CASSPEGGGLPFWYEQYF
TRBV28	-	TRBD1	TRBJ2-7	TGTGCCAGCAGTTCCCCCGGGACAGGGGTCTACGAGCAGTACTTC	CASSSPGTGVYEQYF
TRBV5-6	-	-	TRBJ1-2	TGTGCCAGCAGCTTGGGCAGCAAACCGTGGGAGAACTATGGCTACACCTTC	CASSLGSKPWENYGYTF
TRBV27	-	TRBD1	TRBJ2-7	TGTGCCAGCAGTCCGGGACAGAACCCCTACGAGCAGTACTTC	CASSPGQNPYEQYF
TRBV4-1	-	-	TRBJ2-2	TGCGCCAGCAGCCAAGCACTCGGGGTCTCGTGGGAGCTGTTTTTT	CASSQALGVSWELFF
TRBV2	-	TRBD2	TRBJ2-1	TGTGCCAGCGTTCGTAGCGGGGGTTCCTACAATGAGCAGTTCTTC	CASVRSGGSYNEQFF
TRBV7-3	-	TRBD1	TRBJ2-2	TGTGCCAGCAGGAAGGGACAGGGGGCGAGTACCGGGGAGCTGTTTTTT	CASRKGQGASTGELFF
TRBV14	-	TRBD2	TRBJ2-1	TGTGCCAGCAGCCAGGTAGCGGGGTTTCTGCCGGGGGAGCAGTTCTTC	CASSQVAGFLPGEQFF
TRBV6-5	-	-	TRBJ1-1	TGTGCCAGCAGTTACTCGACGTACACGGGGAACACTGAAGCTTTCTTT	CASSYSTYTGNTEAFF
TRBV11-2	-	TRBD2	TRBJ2-1	TGTGCCAGCAGCTACAGACTAGCGGGGTACAATGAGCAGTTCTTC	CASSYRLAGYNEQFF
TRBV11-3	-	-	TRBJ2-2	TGTGCCAGCAGCTTTGGAGTTACCGGGGAGCTGTTTTTT	CASSFGVTGELFF
TRBV6-5	-	-	TRBJ2-3	TGTGCCAGCACACGGACAAATACAGATACGCAGTATTTT	CASTRTNTDTQYF
TRBV19	-	TRBD1	TRBJ1-1	TGTGCCAGTACCTCAATAGACAGGGACGGTGAAGCTTTCTTT	CASTSIDRDGEAFF
TRBV3-1/TRBV3-2	-	-	TRBJ1-1	TGTGCCAGCAGCCAAGGGGGGGTCGTGGCTGAAGCTTTCTTT	CASSQGGVVAEAFF
TRBV28	few	-	TRBJ2-5	TGTGCCAGCAGCCCACCCACAGGGAGCCGAGAGACCCAGTACTTC	CASSPPTGSRETQYF
TRBV11-3	-	-	TRBJ2-2	TGTGCCAGCAGCTTACGAACGACAGTGAAGTCCACCGGGGAGCTGTTTTTT	CASSLRTTVKSTGELFF
TRBV9	-	TRBD1	TRBJ2-7	TGTGCCAGCAGCGGGACAGGGCCCGGACAGTACTTC	CASSGTGPGQYF
TRBV28	-	-	TRBJ2-7	TGTGCCAGCAGTTCACCGACAGAATACTACGAGCAGTACTTC	CASSSPTEYYEQYF
TRBV6-4	-	-	TRBJ1-1	TGTGCCAGCAGTGAGAATTCGGGGAACACTGAAGCTTTCTTT	CASSENSGNTEAFF
TRBV9	-	-	TRBJ2-1	TGTGCCAGCAGCGTAGCCACTTACAATGAGCAGTTCTTC	CASSVATYNEQFF
TRBV5-6	-	-	TRBJ1-6	TGTGCCAGCAGCTTAATCCAGGGTTCACCCCTCCACTTT	CASSLIQGSPLHF
TRBV27	-	-	TRBJ2-5	TGTGCCAGCAGTTTTTCCCCTGACAGCACCCAGTACTTC	CASSFSPDSTQYF
TRBV18	-	-	TRBJ2-1	TGTGCCAGCTCACCATCAACGGGGGGCGAGCAGTTCTTC	CASSPSTGGEQFF